This is a list of T cell receptor beta chains from one sample in a study of blood T cell repertoires in COVID-19. The protocol was immunoSEQ multiplex PCR, while the TCRdb copy is restricted to in-frame clones and leaves out a portion. Seen here are some 250,000 clones, approximately 83% observed once, and the top ten hold 3%. The sample consisted of peripheral blood. These receptors were collected from a woman in her thirties who had recovered from COVID-19. Both conserved end residues are part of each CDR3. The order of the fields is J gene, clone size, D gene, V gene, CDR3 protein, CDR3 DNA. A D gene is named only where the DNA matches it firmly. Only some rows state a clone size, as once, few, many or a class for expanded clones.

>TRBJ1-2|.|TRBD1|TRBV29-1
CSVIDRVHGYTF
TGCAGCGTGATTGACAGGGTTCATGGCTACACCTTC
>TRBJ2-3|.|TRBD2|TRBV19
CAIAAGDTDTQYF
TGTGCCATAGCAGCGGGGGACACAGATACGCAGTATTTT
>TRBJ1-2|.|.|TRBV15
CATSRDLRREGYTF
TGTGCCACCAGCAGAGACCTAAGACGGGAGGGCTACACCTTC
>TRBJ2-7|.|TRBD1|TRBV13
CASSVTGTGYYEQYF
TGTGCCAGCAGCGTAACCGGGACAGGGTACTACGAGCAGTACTTC
>TRBJ1-2|.|.|TRBV14
CASRGPTVHGYTF
TGTGCCAGCAGGGGTCCGACTGTACATGGCTACACCTTC
>TRBJ2-7|.|.|TRBV12-3/TRBV12-4
CASSLLGHEQYF
TGTGCCAGCAGTTTATTGGGCCACGAGCAGTACTTC
>TRBJ1-4|.|.|TRBV21-1
CASSQRRGRVGFEKLFF
TGTGCCAGCAGCCAAAGGAGGGGGCGGGTGGGATTTGAAAAACTGTTTTTT
>TRBJ2-5|.|.|TRBV5-4
CASSLGIGGAEETQYF
TGTGCCAGCAGCTTGGGTATAGGGGGAGCGGAAGAGACCCAGTACTTC
>TRBJ2-7|.|TRBD1|TRBV18
CASRPDRGYEQYF
TGTGCCAGCCGACCCGACAGGGGCTACGAGCAGTACTTC
>TRBJ1-3|.|.|TRBV15
CATSDGGGTGNTIYF
TGTGCCACCAGCGATGGCGGTGGAACAGGGAACACCATATATTTT
>TRBJ2-3|.|TRBD1|TRBV10-3
CAIRRDSPDTQYF
TGTGCCATCAGGAGGGACAGTCCAGATACGCAGTATTTT
>TRBJ2-3|.|.|TRBV9
CASSVRYKLDTQYF
TGTGCCAGCAGCGTACGATATAAGCTGGATACGCAGTATTTT
>TRBJ1-2|.|.|TRBV3-1/TRBV3-2
CASSQGTPIDYGYTF
TGTGCCAGCAGCCAAGGGACTCCTATTGACTATGGCTACACCTTC
>TRBJ1-2|once|.|TRBV9
CASSVATGVNYGYTF
TGTGCCAGCAGCGTAGCGACAGGTGTTAACTATGGCTACACCTTC
>TRBJ2-1|.|TRBD2|TRBV29-1
CSASGGAYNEQFF
TGCAGCGCTAGCGGGGGGGCCTACAATGAGCAGTTCTTC
>TRBJ2-3|.|.|TRBV5-8
CASSQGVSVRYTDTQYF
TGTGCCAGCAGCCAAGGTGTCTCCGTGCGGTATACAGATACGCAGTATTTT
>TRBJ1-6|once|TRBD1|TRBV4-2
CASSQVGTGVRSPLHF
TGTGCCAGCAGCCAAGTCGGCACAGGGGTCCGATCACCCCTCCACTTT
>TRBJ1-5|.|TRBD1|TRBV6-5
CASGDRRGQPQHF
TGTGCCAGCGGGGACAGGCGCGGTCAGCCCCAGCATTTT
>TRBJ2-5|.|TRBD1|TRBV6-5
CASRTGGAGETQYF
TGTGCCAGCAGGACAGGGGGCGCAGGGGAGACCCAGTACTTC
>TRBJ2-2|.|TRBD1|TRBV18
CASSPQGAGELFF
TGTGCCAGCTCACCCCAGGGGGCCGGGGAGCTGTTTTTT
>TRBJ2-7|.|TRBD1|TRBV12-5
CASGPDRVPYEQYF
TGTGCTAGTGGCCCGGACAGGGTCCCCTACGAGCAGTACTTC
>TRBJ2-3|once|.|TRBV5-4
CASSQWGLADTQYF
TGTGCCAGCAGCCAATGGGGGCTGGCAGATACGCAGTATTTT
>TRBJ2-3|.|TRBD2|TRBV2
CASQQRGGIQDTQYF
TGTGCCAGTCAGCAGCGGGGGGGGATCCAGGATACGCAGTATTTT